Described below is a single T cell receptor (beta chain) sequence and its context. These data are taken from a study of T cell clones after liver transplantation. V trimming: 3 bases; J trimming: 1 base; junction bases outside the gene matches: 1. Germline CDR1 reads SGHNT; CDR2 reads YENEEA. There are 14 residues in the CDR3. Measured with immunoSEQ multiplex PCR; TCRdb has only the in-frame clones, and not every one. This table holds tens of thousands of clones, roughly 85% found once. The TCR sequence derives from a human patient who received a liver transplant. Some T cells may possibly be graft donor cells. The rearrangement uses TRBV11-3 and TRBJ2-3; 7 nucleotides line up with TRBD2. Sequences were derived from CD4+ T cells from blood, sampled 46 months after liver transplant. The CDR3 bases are TGTGCCAGCAGCTTGGGACTACGCACAGATACGCAGTATTTT. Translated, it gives CASSLGLRTDTQYF. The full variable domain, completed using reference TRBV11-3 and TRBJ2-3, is EAGVVQSPRYKIIEKKQPVAFWCNPISGHNTLYWYLQNLGQGPELLIRYENEEAVDDSQLPKDRFSAERLKGVDSTLKIQPAELGDSAVYLCASSLGLRTDTQYFGPGTRLTVL.